Below, 5 T cell receptor beta chains from the same sample are listed, as sequenced in a study of Graves' ophthalmopathy and Graves' hyperthyroidism. Using RNA transcripts, the TCR beta CDR3 regions were amplified. A first-round RT-PCR used HTBI primers, followed by a second-round multiplex PCR. TCRdb recomputed calls from the multiplex PCR reads with MiXCR, one row per CDR3 protein. The sample lists hundreds of thousands of distinct CDR3 sequences, 35% to 50% occurring once. The sample taken for sequencing was peripheral blood. These TCRs come from an adult man with Graves' ophthalmopathy.

Only a few counts were recorded for this clonotype. The gene calls are TRBV7-8 and TRBJ2-5; 10 nucleotides match TRBD2. With 1 base clipped from V and 3 bases from J, the junction kept 8 bases outside the gene matches. The CDR3 length is 17 residues. Germline loops: CDR1 SGHVS, CDR2 FQNEAQ. This chain's CDR3 is CASSLELSSGGEETQYF. The DNA of the CDR3 is TGTGCCAGCAGCTTAGAGTTATCAAGCGGGGGGGAAGAGACCCAGTACTTC.

CDR3 bases: TGTGCCAGCAGTTACTCGACTAGCGGGAGCGGGCAGTACTTC. Protein: CASSYSTSGSGQYF. This chain links TRBV6-5 with TRBJ2-7; 12 nucleotides match TRBD2. The CDR3 extends over 14 amino acids. The ends lost 0 bases at V and 9 bases at J; junction bases unmatched: 3. Looked up from germline, CDR1 is MNHEY and CDR2 is SVGAGI.

As regards this clonotype: The conserved closing phenylalanine or tryptophan is absent in this CDR3, likely reflecting a read error. The V and J genes are TRBV10-2 and TRBJ2-7, with no clear D. CDR3 length: 15 residues. V was pared by 5 bases and J by 3 bases, with 17 bases between. Per the germline V gene, CDR1 is WSHSY and CDR2 is SAAADI. As DNA, the CDR3 is TGCGCCAGCAGTTACAATGAAAACGATCTCTACGAGCAGTACCTC. Its protein product is CASSYNENDLYEQYL.

The chain is built from TRBV19 and TRBJ1-1; no firm D call. Germline V gene data show CDR1 as LNHDA and CDR2 as SQIVND (reference sequence). The CDR3 totals 15 residues. V gave up 4 bases and J gave up 0 bases, with 12 bases separating them. DNA for the CDR3: TGTGCCAGTAGTAGAAATGGGGTGGTGAACACTGAAGCTTTCTTT. Protein: CASSRNGVVNTEAFF.

This clonotype has ten or more counts. This chain links TRBV29-1 with TRBJ2-7, with TRBD2 identical over 7 bases. Germline CDR1 reads SQVTM; CDR2 reads ANQGSEA. The CDR3 is 12 amino acids. V lost 4 bases, J lost 6 bases, and 6 bases stayed unmatched. The CDR3 spells CSVGGGKGEQYF. CDR3 coding DNA: TGCAGCGTTGGGGGGGGAAAAGGCGAGCAGTACTTC.